These 10 T cell receptor beta chains came from one sample sequenced in a study of T-cell reconstitution after alpha-beta-depleted transplantation in children. This sample's TCRbeta library carried unique molecular identifier barcodes. TCRdb re-called the PCR reads through MiXCR, storing one row per CDR3 protein. Of more than 400,000 distinct CDR3 sequences in the sample, approximately 10% were seen once. The starting material was PBMCs, mostly from graft donor cells, obtained 180 days after TCRalphabeta/CD19-depleted stem cell transplant. The receptors were gathered from a female patient aged 2-15 years who had a stem cell transplant for aplastic anemia, so the T cells may come from the graft donor.

This chain links TRBV5-1 with TRBJ1-2; no reliable D call. CDR1 and CDR2 from the germline V gene are SGHRS and YFSETQ. The germline V and J ends were trimmed by 6 bases and 5 bases, with 14 bases remaining between them. CDR3 length: 13 residues. The CDR3 region is CASTIGKGYGYTF. In DNA form, the CDR3 reads TGCGCCAGCACCATCGGCAAGGGATATGGCTACACCTTC.

This rearrangement joins TRBV20-1 to TRBJ2-1; 9 bases align to TRBD2. From germline, CDR1 is DFQATT and CDR2 SNEGSKA (reference sequence). Losses at the gene ends were 4 bases for V and 8 bases for J; bases not matched to a gene: 3. The CDR3 consists of 12 residues. CDR3 coding DNA: TGCAGTGCTATAATAGCGGGAGATGAGCAGTTCTTC. Its translation is CSAIIAGDEQFF.

This clonotype was seen more than once but under ten times. The rearrangement uses TRBV7-2 and TRBJ2-1; D might be TRBD2 (5 bases). This CDR3 is built from 14 residues. V was cut by 3 bases and J by 3 bases, with 9 bases left in between. The germline V gene encodes CDR1 SGHTA and CDR2 FQGNSA. The CDR3 spells CASSFLSVYNEQFF. Written as DNA, the CDR3 is TGTGCCAGCAGCTTCCTTAGCGTCTACAATGAGCAGTTCTTC.

This clonotype has only a few counts. The chain recombines TRBV7-2 with TRBJ2-3, with D possibly being TRBD2 (7 bases). This CDR3 contains 15 residues. Germline V gives CDR1 SGHTA, CDR2 FQGNSA. V dropped 1 base and J dropped 8 bases, with 16 bases sitting between them. The CDR3 sequence is CASSLVSGGEGTQYF. Here the CDR3 DNA reads TGTGCCAGCAGCTTAGTCTCGGGGGGCGAGGGTACGCAGTATTTT.

The chain combines TRBV20-1 with TRBJ1-4, with D tentatively TRBD1 (5 bases). Trimming shortened V by 3 bases and J by 3 bases, and 8 bases separated the two germline ends. The germline gives CDR1 DFQATT, CDR2 SNEGSKA (reference sequence). The length of the CDR3 is 13 residues. The chain's CDR3 is CSASWGANEKLFF. The CDR3 nucleotides read TGCAGTGCTAGTTGGGGGGCTAATGAAAAACTGTTTTTT.

This clonotype was seen repeatedly, ten times or more. V gene TRBV5-1 combines with J gene TRBJ1-2; D possibly corresponds to TRBD1 (6 bases). Looked up from germline, CDR1 is SGHRS and CDR2 is YFSETQ. The V gene lost 3 bases and the J gene lost 0 bases, with 12 bases spanning the gap. The CDR3 covers 15 residues. The DNA of the CDR3 is TGCGCCAGCAGCTGGCCGGGACACCCTAACTATGGCTACACCTTC. Translating gives CASSWPGHPNYGYTF.

This clonotype was seen at least ten times. This rearrangement joins TRBV5-1 to TRBJ2-1; D may be TRBD1 (6 bases). CDR1 and CDR2 (germline): SGHRS, YFSETQ. With 3 bases removed from V and 3 bases from J, the gap between germline ends came to 19 bases. The CDR3 is made up of 17 amino acids. The CDR3 DNA reads as TGCGCCAGCAGCTCTCCACGACAGGCTAAAATCTACAATGAGCAGTTCTTC. It yields the protein CASSSPRQAKIYNEQFF.

The rearrangement uses TRBV12-3 or TRBV12-4 and TRBJ1-1; unclear D gene. V gave up 7 bases and J gave up 0 bases, with 12 bases separating them. This CDR3 spans 14 amino acids. The CDR3 bases are TGTGCCAGCACCCAGGCCAGCCTGAACACTGAAGCTTTCTTT. Encoded protein: CASTQASLNTEAFF.

This clonotype was seen repeatedly, ten times or more. V is TRBV12-3 or TRBV12-4 and J is TRBJ2-3, with D uncertain. V gave up 5 bases and J gave up 2 bases, with 2 bases separating them. CDR3 length: 11 amino acids. This chain's CDR3 is CASSVTDTQYF. CDR3 coding DNA: TGTGCCAGCAGTGTCACAGATACGCAGTATTTT.

This clonotype showed up many times. V and J are TRBV5-1 and TRBJ2-1; 7 bases are a match to TRBD1. J gave up 0 bases and V 2 bases, and 2 bases lay outside the gene matches. CDR1 and CDR2 (germline): SGHRS, YFSETQ. This CDR3 has 15 amino acids. Here the CDR3 reads CASSFRDSSYNEQFF. The CDR3 bases are TGCGCCAGCAGCTTCCGGGACAGCTCCTACAATGAGCAGTTCTTC.